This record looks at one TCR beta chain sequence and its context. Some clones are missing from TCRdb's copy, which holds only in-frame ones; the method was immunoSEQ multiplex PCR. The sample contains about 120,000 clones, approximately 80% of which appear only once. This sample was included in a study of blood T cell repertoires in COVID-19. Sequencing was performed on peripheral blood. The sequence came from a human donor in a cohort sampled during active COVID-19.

The CDR3, as DNA: TGTGCCAGCAGTTCACAGATATCGACAGGGGGCCATGGCTACACCTTC. This sequence encodes CASSSQISTGGHGYTF. This chain connects TRBV27 to TRBJ1-2, with 10 nucleotides matching TRBD1. Trimming took 4 bases from V and 6 from J; bases not matched to a gene: 11. Germline assignment: CDR1 MNHEY and CDR2 SMNVEV (reference sequence). The CDR3 runs 16 residues.